This T cell receptor beta chain was sequenced in a study of early T cells in non-severe SARS-CoV-2 infection. Study information: It was bulk RNA from unsorted whole blood that was sequenced, and the chains were unpaired.

Germline V gene lookup returns CDR1 MNHEY and CDR2 SVGAGI. The CDR3 sequence is 11 residues long. Study-level findings and limits: Clonotype matching in VDJdb favored anti-spike CD8 responses and did not capture private and CD4 specificities.

On this clonotype: Its target is not known. A read error may explain this, as a much larger clone is one base away.

Tagging with unique molecular identifiers was applied to individual cDNA molecules. TCRdb called the 5' RACE reads again in MiXCR, with one record for every CDR3 protein. Found here are approximately 77,000 distinct CDR3 sequences, around 5% of them singletons; the top ten hold around 7.5%. V is TRBV6-5 and J is TRBJ2-5; D gene unclear. The TCR was taken from an adult who was a healthcare worker with PCR-confirmed SARS-CoV-2 infection or an uninfected control (not recorded which). Sequenced material: whole blood, taken at baseline. CDR3 nucleotide sequence: TGTGCCAGCAGTTCGTATGAGACCCAGCACTTC. Its translation: CASSSYETQHF.